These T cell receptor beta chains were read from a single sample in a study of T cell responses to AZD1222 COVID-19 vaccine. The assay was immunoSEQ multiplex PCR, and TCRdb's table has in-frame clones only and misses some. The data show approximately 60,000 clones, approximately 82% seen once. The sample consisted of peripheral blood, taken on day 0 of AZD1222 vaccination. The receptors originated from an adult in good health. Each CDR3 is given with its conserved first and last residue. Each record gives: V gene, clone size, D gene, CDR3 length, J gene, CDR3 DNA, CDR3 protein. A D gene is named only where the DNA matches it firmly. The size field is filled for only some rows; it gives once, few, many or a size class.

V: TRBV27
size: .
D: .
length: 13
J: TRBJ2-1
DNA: TGTGCCAGCAGTTTACGGCGGGGTAATGAGCAGTTCTTC
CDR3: CASSLRRGNEQFF

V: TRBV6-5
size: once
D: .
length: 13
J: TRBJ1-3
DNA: TGTGCCAGCAGCCTTACCAGTGGAAACACCATATATTTT
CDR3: CASSLTSGNTIYF

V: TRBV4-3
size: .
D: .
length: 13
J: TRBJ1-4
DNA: TGCGCCAGCAGCCAAGGAAGGGCGGGAAAACTGTTTTTT
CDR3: CASSQGRAGKLFF

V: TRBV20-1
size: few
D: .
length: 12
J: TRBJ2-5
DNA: TGCAGTGCTAGTCCGGGTGGAAAGACCCAGTACTTC
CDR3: CSASPGGKTQYF

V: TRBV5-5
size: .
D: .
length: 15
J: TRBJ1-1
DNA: TGTGCCAGCAGCCGCATTGACGGGGGTGACACTGAAGCTTTCTTT
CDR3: CASSRIDGGDTEAFF

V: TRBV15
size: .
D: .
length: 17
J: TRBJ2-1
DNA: TGTGCCACCAGCAGAGGTCGAACGGGAGCGTCCTACAATGAGCAGTTCTTC
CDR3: CATSRGRTGASYNEQFF

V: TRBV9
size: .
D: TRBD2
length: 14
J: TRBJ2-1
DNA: TGTGCCAGCAGACGGACTAGCGGTGACAATGAGCAGTTCTTC
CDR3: CASRRTSGDNEQFF

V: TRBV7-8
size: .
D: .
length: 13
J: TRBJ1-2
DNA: TGTGCCAGCAGCTTCGGGGGGGAACTTGGCTACACCTTC
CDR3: CASSFGGELGYTF

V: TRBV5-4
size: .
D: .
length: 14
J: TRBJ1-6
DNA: TGTGCCAGCAGCCTCCGGGACTTGGGGTCACCCCTCCACTTT
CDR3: CASSLRDLGSPLHF

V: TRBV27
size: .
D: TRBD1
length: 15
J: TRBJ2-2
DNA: TGTGCCAGCAGTCGGTGGACAGGGGGAAGCGGGGAGCTGTTTTTT
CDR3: CASSRWTGGSGELFF

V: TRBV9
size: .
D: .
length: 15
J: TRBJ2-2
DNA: TGTGCCAGCAGCGTAGCATTCGGTGGGTCCGGGGAGCTGTTTTTT
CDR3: CASSVAFGGSGELFF

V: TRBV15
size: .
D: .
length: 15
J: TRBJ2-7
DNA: TGTGCCACCAGCAGAGATCAAGAGGGGGGCTACGAGCAGTACTTC
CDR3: CATSRDQEGGYEQYF

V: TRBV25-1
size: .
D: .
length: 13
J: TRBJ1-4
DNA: TGTGCCAGCAGTTTCCCAGGCGGTGAAAAACTGTTTTTT
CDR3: CASSFPGGEKLFF

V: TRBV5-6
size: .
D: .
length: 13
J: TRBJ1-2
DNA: TGTGCCAGCAGCTTGGCAGCAAACTATGGCTACACCTTC
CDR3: CASSLAANYGYTF

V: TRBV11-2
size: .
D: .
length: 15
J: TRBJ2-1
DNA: TGTGCCAGCAGCCACAGCCCCAGCTCCTACAATGAGCAGTTCTTC
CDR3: CASSHSPSSYNEQFF

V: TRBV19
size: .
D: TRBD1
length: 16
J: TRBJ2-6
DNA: TGTGCCAGTAGTCCCTCAGGGGGCGCCGGGGCCAACGTCCTGACTTTC
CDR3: CASSPSGGAGANVLTF

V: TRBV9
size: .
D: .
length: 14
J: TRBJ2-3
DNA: TGTGCCAGCAGCGTAGAGACTCATTTAGATACGCAGTATTTT
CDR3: CASSVETHLDTQYF

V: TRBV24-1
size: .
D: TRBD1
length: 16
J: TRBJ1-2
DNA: TGTGCCACCAGTGACCCTTCGACAGGGGGTAACTATGGCTACACCTTC
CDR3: CATSDPSTGGNYGYTF

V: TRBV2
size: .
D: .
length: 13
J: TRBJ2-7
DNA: TGTGCCAGCTTGGGACTTTATTCGTACGAGCAGTACTTC
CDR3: CASLGLYSYEQYF

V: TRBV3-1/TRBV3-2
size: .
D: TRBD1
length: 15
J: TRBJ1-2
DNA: TGTGCCAGCAGCCAAGTGTTACAGGGGGACTATGGCTACACCTTC
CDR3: CASSQVLQGDYGYTF

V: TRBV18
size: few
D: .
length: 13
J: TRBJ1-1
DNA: TGTGCCAGCTCACCCGCGGTGAGGACTGAAGCTTTCTTT
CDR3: CASSPAVRTEAFF

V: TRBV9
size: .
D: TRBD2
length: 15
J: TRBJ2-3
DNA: TGTGCCAGCAGTCTTAGCGGGAGAGGTATAGATACGCAGTATTTT
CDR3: CASSLSGRGIDTQYF

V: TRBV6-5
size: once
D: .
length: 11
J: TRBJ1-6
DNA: TGTGCCAGCAGTCAGGGCAGTTACCTCCACTTT
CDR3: CASSQGSYLHF

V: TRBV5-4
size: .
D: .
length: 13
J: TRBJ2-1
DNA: TGTGCCAGCAGCTTCCGGGGCTTCAATGAGCAGTTCTTC
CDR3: CASSFRGFNEQFF

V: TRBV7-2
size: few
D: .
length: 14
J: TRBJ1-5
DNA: TGTGCCAGCAGCACCCGGGATCACAATCAGCCCCAGCATTTT
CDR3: CASSTRDHNQPQHF

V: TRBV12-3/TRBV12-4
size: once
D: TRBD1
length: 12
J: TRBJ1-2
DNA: TGTGCCAGCAGACCGACAGGGGCCGGCTACACCTTC
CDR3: CASRPTGAGYTF

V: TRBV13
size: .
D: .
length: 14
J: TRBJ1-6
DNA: TGTGCCAGCAGCCAGGGGTTCGGAGGATCACCCCTCCACTTT
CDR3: CASSQGFGGSPLHF

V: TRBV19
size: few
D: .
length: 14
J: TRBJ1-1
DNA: TGTGCCAGTATCTCGGATCAGGGAAGAACTGAAGCTTTCTTT
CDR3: CASISDQGRTEAFF

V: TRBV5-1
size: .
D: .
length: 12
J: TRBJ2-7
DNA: TGCGCCAGCAGCCCGTTCCCCTACGAGCAGTACTTC
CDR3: CASSPFPYEQYF

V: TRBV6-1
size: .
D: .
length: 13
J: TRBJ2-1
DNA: TGTGCCAGCAGTGAAATGTATGGAAATGAGCAGTTCTTC
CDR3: CASSEMYGNEQFF

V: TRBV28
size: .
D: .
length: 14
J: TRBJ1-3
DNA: TGTGCCAGCAGCGCGGCCTTCTCTGGAAACACCATATATTTT
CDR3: CASSAAFSGNTIYF

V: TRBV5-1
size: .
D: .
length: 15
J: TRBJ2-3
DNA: TGCGCCAGCAGCTTGGCCCTGGGAGGTATTGATACGCAGTATTTT
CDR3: CASSLALGGIDTQYF

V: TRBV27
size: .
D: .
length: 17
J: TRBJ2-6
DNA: TGTGCCAGCAGTTCCGGGACCCCCGGGCCTGGGGCCAACGTCCTGACTTTC
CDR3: CASSSGTPGPGANVLTF

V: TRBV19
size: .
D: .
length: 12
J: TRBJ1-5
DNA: TGTGCCAGCCAAGAAAACTATCAGCCCCAGCATTTT
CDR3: CASQENYQPQHF

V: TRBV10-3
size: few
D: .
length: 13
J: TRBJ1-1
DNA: TGTGCCATCAGGGAAACGGTGGACACTGAAGCTTTCTTT
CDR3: CAIRETVDTEAFF

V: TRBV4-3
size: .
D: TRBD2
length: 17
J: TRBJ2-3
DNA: TGCGCCAGCAGCCAAGATTGGGGCGGCGGGAGGGGAGATACGCAGTATTTT
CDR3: CASSQDWGGGRGDTQYF

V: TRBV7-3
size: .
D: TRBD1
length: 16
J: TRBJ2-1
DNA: TGTGCCAGCAGCTTATTCGGACAGGGCTCCTACAATGAGCAGTTCTTC
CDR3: CASSLFGQGSYNEQFF

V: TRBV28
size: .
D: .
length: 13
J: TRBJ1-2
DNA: TGTGCCAGCAGTTTACAGCAGTCGTATGGCTACACCTTC
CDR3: CASSLQQSYGYTF

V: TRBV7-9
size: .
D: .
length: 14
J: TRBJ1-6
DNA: TGTGCCAGCAGCTTCGGGGGGTTGAGTTCACCCCTCCACTTT
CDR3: CASSFGGLSSPLHF

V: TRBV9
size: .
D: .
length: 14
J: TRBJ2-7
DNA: TGTGCCAGCAGCGTGGGAGCGTTTAGCTACGAGCAGTACTTC
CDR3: CASSVGAFSYEQYF

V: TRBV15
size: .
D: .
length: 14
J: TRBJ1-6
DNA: TGTGCCACCAGCAGCCAGGACCGTAATTCACCCCTCCACTTT
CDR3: CATSSQDRNSPLHF

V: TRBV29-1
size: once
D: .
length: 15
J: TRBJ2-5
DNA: TGCAGCGTTGAAGGAGTGCGGGAAGGTCCGGAGACCCAGTACTTC
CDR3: CSVEGVREGPETQYF

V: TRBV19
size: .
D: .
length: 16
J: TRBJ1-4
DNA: TGTGCCAGTAGCATAACCGCGGGGGTCGATCGTGAAAAACTGTTTTTT
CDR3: CASSITAGVDREKLFF

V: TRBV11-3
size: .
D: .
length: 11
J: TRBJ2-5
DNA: TGTGCCAGCAGCTTAGTTGAGACCCAGTACTTC
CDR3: CASSLVETQYF

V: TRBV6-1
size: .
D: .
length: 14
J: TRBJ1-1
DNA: TGTGCCAGCAGTGAAGGAGGAATCAACACTGAAGCTTTCTTT
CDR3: CASSEGGINTEAFF

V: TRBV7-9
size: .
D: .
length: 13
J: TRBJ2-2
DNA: TGTGCCAGCAGCTTTGCAGGGACCGGGGAGCTGTTTTTT
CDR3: CASSFAGTGELFF

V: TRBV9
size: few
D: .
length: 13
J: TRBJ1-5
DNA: TGTGCCAGCAGCGTAGGTGCCCTCGGGCCCCAGCATTTT
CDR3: CASSVGALGPQHF

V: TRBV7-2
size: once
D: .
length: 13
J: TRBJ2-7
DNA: TGTGCCAGCAGCTTTATAGGATCCTACGAGCAGTACTTC
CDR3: CASSFIGSYEQYF

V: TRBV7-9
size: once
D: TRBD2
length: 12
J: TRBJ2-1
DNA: TGTGCCAGCAGCCAGGGAGGGGATGAGCAGTTCTTC
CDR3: CASSQGGDEQFF

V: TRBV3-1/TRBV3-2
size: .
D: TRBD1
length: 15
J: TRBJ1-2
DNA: TGTGCCAGCAGCCATGGGACAGGGGGCGTCTATGGCTACACCTTC
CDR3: CASSHGTGGVYGYTF

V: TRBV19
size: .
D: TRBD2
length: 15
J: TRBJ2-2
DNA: TGTGCCAGTAGTAGTGCGGGAGAAGGCACCGGGGAGCTGTTTTTT
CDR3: CASSSAGEGTGELFF

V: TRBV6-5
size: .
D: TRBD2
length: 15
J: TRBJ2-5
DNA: TGTGCCAGCAGTCGAGCCGGGACTACCGTTGAGACCCAGTACTTC
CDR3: CASSRAGTTVETQYF

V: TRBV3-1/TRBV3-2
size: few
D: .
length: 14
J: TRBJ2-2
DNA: TGTGCCAGCAGAACCGCTACGAACACCGGGGAGCTGTTTTTT
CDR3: CASRTATNTGELFF